This record concerns one TCR beta chain sequence. Its target is not known. This specimen belongs to a study of cytomegalovirus exposure and HLA in healthy donors. Use of 60 Vbeta and 13 Jbeta primers characterized the PCR. As processed by the authors: Later reanalysis found 75 million to 100 million unique TCR beta chains, some 10 million of them shared. Data came from immunoSEQ multiplex PCR; TCRdb stores just in-frame clones and leaves some out. That table supplies the V and J calls and clone size; D and trimming were determined from the DNA. The sample consists of 130,000 or so clones, approximately 77% of them appearing once. Overall study findings and caveats: Across all donors, roughly uniform sequencing depth was an assumption of the presence/absence analyses. The authors later found most CMV-associated TCR beta chains appeared HLA-restricted. There were reportedly fewer N-insertions in an Asian-associated ancestry cluster than the roughly 670-donor mean, in a later analysis.

This CDR3 is built from 14 residues. Germline lookup yields CDR1 LNHNV and CDR2 YYDKDF (reference sequence). V was cut by 7 bases and J by 1 base, with 13 bases left in between. V is TRBV15 and J is TRBJ1-2; no reliable D call. Sequences were obtained from PBMCs. The clonotype was recovered from a woman between 40 and 55 years old in good health and CMV-seronegative. The CDR3 bases are TGTGCCACCACCGCGTCCCGTCTTAACTATGGCTACACCTTC. Translating gives CATTASRLNYGYTF.